What follows are 11 T cell receptor beta chains derived from one specimen sequenced in a study of cytomegalovirus exposure and HLA in healthy donors. The PCR used 60 Vbeta and 13 Jbeta primers. Only in-frame clones appear in the TCRdb table, and some are missing; sequencing was by immunoSEQ multiplex PCR. The repertoire holds 150,000 to 200,000 clones, 60% to 85% seen once, with 0.85% to 1.4% in the top ten. Sample: PBMCs. The origin of the receptors is a woman in her thirties or forties in good health and CMV-seronegative.

The chain is built from TRBV5-8 and TRBJ2-4; D perhaps matches TRBD1 (5 bases). The V gene's germline CDR1 is SGHTS and CDR2 YDEGEE. V was clipped by 4 bases and J by 12 bases, with 8 bases between them. The CDR3 has 10 residues. CDR3 loop: CASSLQGQYF. CDR3 coding DNA: TGTGCCAGCAGCCTCCAGGGTCAGTACTTC.

The rearrangement uses TRBV6-5 and TRBJ1-5; the D is unclear. V was clipped by 5 bases and J by 4 bases, with 9 bases between them. Germline V gene data show CDR1 as MNHEY and CDR2 as SVGAGI. The CDR3 extends over 13 amino acids. The CDR3 nucleotides are TGTGCCAGCAGTCCGACGGGGAATCAGCCCCAGCATTTT. Translating it yields CASSPTGNQPQHF.

The chain has TRBV9 and TRBJ2-5; TRBD2 matches at 7 bases. Germline lookup yields CDR1 SGDLS and CDR2 YYNGEE. V lost 4 bases, J lost 5 bases, and 11 bases stayed unmatched. The length of the CDR3 is 15 residues. The CDR3 region is CASSRSRGVWETQYF. The CDR3 nucleotides read TGTGCCAGCAGCAGAAGCCGGGGGGTGTGGGAGACCCAGTACTTC.

The chain links TRBV9 to TRBJ1-1; tentatively, D is TRBD1 (6 bases). The germline gives CDR1 SGDLS, CDR2 YYNGEE. This CDR3 spans 16 amino acids. Trimming removed 0 bases from V and 1 base from J, with 13 bases in between. This chain's CDR3 is CASSVVTGKANTEAFF. CDR3 DNA sequence: TGTGCCAGCAGCGTAGTCACAGGGAAGGCGAACACTGAAGCTTTCTTT.

The chain has TRBV4-3 and TRBJ1-2; TRBD1 might be the D (6 bases). V shed 4 bases and J shed 4 bases, with 7 bases lying between them. The germline gives CDR1 LGHNA, CDR2 YSLEER. This CDR3 is built from 12 residues. The CDR3 DNA reads as TGCGCCAGCAGCCGGGACACCTATGGCTACACCTTC. Encoded protein: CASSRDTYGYTF.

The chain's CDR3 is CASSLPPRDEQFF. CDR3 in DNA: TGTGCCAGCAGCCTACCCCCCCGGGATGAGCAGTTCTTC. The chain employs TRBV13 and TRBJ2-1, with D hard to call. V was clipped by 5 bases and J by 8 bases, with 13 bases between them. Germline CDR1 PRHDT, CDR2 FYEKMQ (reference sequence). The CDR3 is 13 residues long.

This chain joins TRBV27 and TRBJ1-1; weak D call: TRBD1 (6 bases). Trimming took 6 bases from V and 4 from J, leaving 24 bases between them. CDR1 and CDR2 from the germline V gene are MNHEY and SMNVEV (reference sequence). The CDR3 covers 17 residues. CDR3 coding DNA: TGTGCCAGCAGGCCTTTACAGGGATCGGTTTTGCTCACTGAAGCTTTCTTT. It translates to CASRPLQGSVLLTEAFF.

The chain couples TRBV6-1 to TRBJ1-4; D not resolved. V was cut by 6 bases and J by 2 bases, with 10 bases left in between. Per germline, CDR1 MNHNS and CDR2 SASEGT. The CDR3 has 14 amino acids. The CDR3 DNA is TGTGCCAGCAGCCTACGTTCCACTAATGAAAAACTGTTTTTT. Translating gives CASSLRSTNEKLFF.

J is TRBJ2-3 and V is TRBV7-2, with TRBD2 matching over 12 bases. CDR1 SGHTA and CDR2 FQGNSA come from the germline V gene. The CDR3 loop spans 13 amino acids. Trimming took 9 bases from V and 6 from J; bases not matched to a gene: 4. CDR3 amino acids: CARKTSGSDTQYF. CDR3 nucleotides: TGTGCCAGAAAGACTAGCGGGAGTGATACGCAGTATTTT.

V usage is TRBV5-6 and J usage is TRBJ2-3; the D gene is possibly TRBD1 (6 bases). The germline V gene has CDR1 SGHDT and CDR2 YYEEEE. The length of the CDR3 is 17 residues. V was trimmed by 1 base and J by 0 bases, leaving 15 bases between them. CDR3 coding DNA: TGTGCCAGCAGCTTGTTCACCGGGACAACCAGCACAGATACGCAGTATTTT. It is translated as CASSLFTGTTSTDTQYF.

This clone turned up a few times. The chain employs TRBV7-2 and TRBJ1-1; D may be TRBD1 (5 bases). V was shortened by 4 bases and J by 0 bases, with 6 bases between the two germline ends. The V gene's germline CDR1 is SGHTA and CDR2 FQGNSA. This CDR3 region has 13 residues. The CDR3 region is CASSSDMNTEAFF. CDR3 in DNA: TGTGCCAGCAGCTCGGACATGAACACTGAAGCTTTCTTT.